The 22 T cell receptor beta chains reported below all come from one sample, sequenced in a study of vaccination effects on CD4 cells after COVID-19. Sequencing was performed with immunoSEQ multiplex PCR; in TCRdb, only in-frame clones are kept and a portion is missing. The repertoire has some 25,000 clones, 73% of them found once; the top ten carry roughly 8%. Their specific antigens are unknown. ViraFEST used viral peptide pools to expand antigen-specific CD4+ T cells before sequencing. Culture proceeded for about 11 days, and CD4+ T cells were then isolated. Participants completed two doses of the BNT162b2 or mRNA-1273 vaccine. Sequencing used CD4+ T cells from PBMCs cultured with SARS-CoV-2 spike peptides, obtained after COVID-19 vaccination. The source is a human donor who received a COVID-19 vaccine.

The V gene is TRBV10-1, the J gene TRBJ2-3, with a weak D call TRBD1 (7 bases). The CDR3 runs 13 residues. V was cut by 6 bases and J by 3 bases, with 10 bases left in between. CDR1 WNHNN and CDR2 SYGVQD come from the germline V gene (reference sequence). The CDR3: CASRPGGTDTQYF. CDR3 DNA sequence: TGCGCCAGCAGACCAGGGGGGACAGATACGCAGTATTTT.

This clone was counted only a few times. The chain joins TRBV27 to TRBJ2-2; 8 nucleotides line up with TRBD1. Germline CDR1 is MNHEY and CDR2 is SMNVEV (reference sequence). The V gene end was trimmed by 3 bases and the J gene end by 6 bases; junction bases not matched to a gene: 6. The CDR3 totals 15 residues. The CDR3 DNA reads TGTGCCAGCAGTTTCAGGGGGCGGGTGCCCGGGGAGCTGTTTTTT. This codes for CASSFRGRVPGELFF.

The rearrangement joins TRBV3-1 (or the pseudogene TRBV3-2) to TRBJ2-1, with 10 bases matching TRBD2. V gave up 2 bases and J gave up 7 bases; unmatched junction bases: 14. Germline V lookup: CDR1 LGHDT, CDR2 YNNKEL (reference sequence). The CDR3 consists of 18 residues. For the CDR3, the DNA is TGTGCCAGCAGCCAATTTTTGGGGACTACTAGCGGGGAAAATGAGCAGTTCTTC. Its translation: CASSQFLGTTSGENEQFF.

The chain links TRBV3-1 (or the pseudogene TRBV3-2) to TRBJ2-4; D gene ambiguous. Germline CDR1 reads LGHDT; CDR2 reads YNNKEL (reference sequence). Trimming pared 0 bases from V and 0 bases from J, leaving 15 bases between. CDR3 length equals 18 residues. The DNA of the CDR3 is TGTGCCAGCAGCCAAGATTTCGGGCTCATCCTAGCCAAAAACATTCAGTACTTC. It codes for CASSQDFGLILAKNIQYF.

The chain joins TRBV6-5 to TRBJ2-7; D possibly matches TRBD1 or TRBD2 (6 bases each). Trimming cost V 2 bases and J 7 bases, with 15 bases left between them. The CDR3 covers 14 residues. The germline gives CDR1 MNHEY, CDR2 SVGAGI. The CDR3 here is CASSYVPGAWEQYF. In DNA, the CDR3 is TGTGCCAGCAGTTACGTTCCGGGGGCTTGGGAGCAGTACTTC.

The rearrangement joins TRBV27 to TRBJ2-2; no definite D call. Germline CDR1 and CDR2: MNHEY and SMNVEV (reference sequence). V was shortened by 6 bases and J by 7 bases, with 12 bases between the two germline ends. The CDR3 consists of 13 residues. The CDR3 nucleotides read TGTGCCAGCAGCCAAACAGAAAGCGGGGAGCTGTTTTTT. Its protein is CASSQTESGELFF.

This chain connects TRBV6-6 to TRBJ2-3; the D is unclear. V was cut by 4 bases and J by 2 bases, with 4 bases left in between. The CDR3 sequence is 12 residues long. Germline V gene data show CDR1 as MNHNY and CDR2 as SVGAGI (reference sequence). CDR3 protein: CASSFSTDTQYF. The CDR3 coding sequence is TGTGCCAGCAGTTTCTCCACAGATACGCAGTATTTT.

The chain links TRBV19 to TRBJ2-3; a weak D match, TRBD2 (7 bases). V was shortened by 7 bases and J by 2 bases, with 19 bases between the two germline ends. The CDR3 is made up of 16 amino acids. Germline V lookup: CDR1 LNHDA, CDR2 SQIVND (reference sequence). The CDR3 DNA reads as TGTGCCAGTACCCACCCGGGGGCGGGGGCCACAGATACGCAGTATTTT. This sequence encodes CASTHPGAGATDTQYF.

The genes are TRBV6-5 and TRBJ1-1; D may be TRBD1 (5 bases). This CDR3 comprises 13 residues. The germline gives CDR1 MNHEY, CDR2 SVGAGI. Trimming shortened V by 7 bases and J by 4 bases, and 13 bases separated the two germline ends. CDR3 sequence: CASTRGITTEAFF. CDR3 nucleotides: TGTGCCAGCACTCGGGGGATTACCACTGAAGCTTTCTTT.

The CDR3 region is CASSPLGRTLTDTQYF. The CDR3 DNA follows: TGTGCCAGCAGCCCCCTGGGACGGACACTCACAGATACGCAGTATTTT. The chain uses TRBV11-2 and TRBJ2-3, with D possibly being TRBD1 or TRBD2 (5 bases each). V was clipped by 5 bases and J by 2 bases, with 17 bases between them. CDR3 length equals 16 residues. Germline V lookup: CDR1 SGHAT, CDR2 FQNNGV.

The rearrangement links TRBV5-1 to TRBJ1-2; 9 bases are a match to TRBD1. The ends lost 0 bases at V and 7 bases at J; junction bases unmatched: 13. This CDR3 comprises 17 residues. In germline, CDR1 is SGHRS, CDR2 YFSETQ. The CDR3 region is CASSLVPTGGSTSGYTF. CDR3 sequence (DNA): TGCGCCAGCAGCTTGGTCCCCACAGGGGGCTCTACAAGTGGCTACACCTTC.

The chain combines TRBV19 with TRBJ1-5, with TRBD1 as a possible D gene (6 bases). There are 15 residues in the CDR3. Germline lookup yields CDR1 LNHDA and CDR2 SQIVND (reference sequence). V lost 4 bases and J lost 3, with 13 bases in between. The CDR3 DNA reads TGTGCCAGTAGTACCCAAGGACAGTTCAATCAGCCCCAGCATTTT. Protein product: CASSTQGQFNQPQHF.

The chain uses TRBV6-5 and TRBJ1-2; TRBD1 aligns across 7 bases. CDR3 length: 15 amino acids. Germline-derived CDR1 and CDR2 are MNHEY and SVGAGI. J gave up 4 bases and V 10 bases, and 15 bases lay outside the gene matches. In DNA form, the CDR3 reads TGTGCCACCTTATTCGCCACGGGACAGAGCTATGGCTACACCTTC. This encodes CATLFATGQSYGYTF.

The chain joins TRBV2 to TRBJ1-5, with D tentatively TRBD1 (5 bases). V lost 3 bases to trimming and J lost 3 bases, with 15 bases between them. There are 16 residues in the CDR3. Germline CDR1 and CDR2: SNHLY and FYNNEI. In DNA, the CDR3 is TGTGCCAGCAGTGAGTTTGGGACGGATTCCAATCAGCCCCAGCATTTT. Protein sequence: CASSEFGTDSNQPQHF.

The chain joins TRBV5-4 to TRBJ2-1; TRBD2 agrees at 9 bases. V trimming: 4 bases; J trimming: 13 bases; junction bases outside the gene matches: 21. This CDR3 comprises 17 residues. Looked up from germline, CDR1 is SGHNT and CDR2 is YYREEE (reference sequence). The CDR3 spells CASSGGRGGFAGGEQFF. CDR3 bases: TGTGCCAGCAGCGGGGGGCGGGGTGGATTTGCGGGAGGGGAACAGTTCTTC.

CDR3 nucleotides: TGTGCCAGCAGTCGTCCTCAGGGTTACACCGGGGAGCTGTTTTTT. Translating gives CASSRPQGYTGELFF. The chain combines TRBV6-2 or TRBV6-3 with TRBJ2-2, with a tentative D call TRBD1 (5 bases). Trimming removed 5 bases at V and 3 bases at J, with 13 bases between. Per the germline V gene, CDR1 is MNHEY and CDR2 is SVGEGT. CDR3 size: 15 residues.

The genes are TRBV6-4 and TRBJ2-3, with 11 bases identical to TRBD2. Trimming at V came to 0 bases and at J to 6 bases, leaving 2 bases not matched to a gene. The CDR3 has 15 residues. Germline V gives CDR1 MRHNA, CDR2 SNTAGT. DNA of the CDR3: TGTGCCAGCAGTGACTCTAGCGGGGGGGCCGATACGCAGTATTTT. It encodes CASSDSSGGADTQYF.

In DNA, the CDR3 is TGTGCCATCGCCGCCAGCGGGGCCTACGAGCAGTACTTC. Amino acids: CAIAASGAYEQYF. The rearrangement uses TRBV10-3 and TRBJ2-7; 7 positions agree with TRBD2. CDR3 length: 13 amino acids. V was clipped by 8 bases and J by 2 bases; unmatched bases: 6. In germline, CDR1 is ENHRY, CDR2 SYGVKD.

The V call is TRBV11-2, the J call TRBJ1-1; D gene uncertain. The CDR3 covers 16 residues. In germline, CDR1 is SGHAT, CDR2 FQNNGV. V lost 3 bases and J lost 0, with 14 bases in between. CDR3 sequence: CASSLKFGEMNTEAFF. CDR3 nucleotide sequence: TGTGCCAGCAGCTTGAAATTCGGGGAAATGAACACTGAAGCTTTCTTT.

The chain carries TRBV5-6 and TRBJ2-7; TRBD2 matches at 12 bases. The CDR3 has 14 amino acids. The V and J ends lost 3 bases and 3 bases, in that order; junction bases with no gene match: 1. The germline gives CDR1 SGHDT, CDR2 YYEEEE. CDR3 coding DNA: TGTGCCAGCAGCTCACTAGCGGGAGGCTACGAGCAGTACTTC. Encoded protein: CASSSLAGGYEQYF.

The genes are TRBV2 and TRBJ2-7, with 8 nucleotides matching TRBD1. The ends lost 7 bases at V and 3 bases at J; junction bases unmatched: 11. CDR1 is SNHLY and CDR2 is FYNNEI in the germline V gene. There are 15 residues in the CDR3. The CDR3 loop is CASNGQGSVNYEQYF. For the CDR3, the DNA is TGTGCCAGCAACGGACAGGGTTCGGTGAACTACGAGCAGTACTTC.

The rearrangement links TRBV5-6 to TRBJ2-7; 9 positions agree with TRBD1. Germline assignment: CDR1 SGHDT and CDR2 YYEEEE. Trimming removed 4 bases from V and 7 bases from J; junction bases left unmatched: 15. This CDR3 region has 16 residues. The CDR3 coding sequence is TGTGCCAGCAGCCACGGGACAGGGTTTGTTACGGGTGAGCAGTACTTC. Translation gives CASSHGTGFVTGEQYF.